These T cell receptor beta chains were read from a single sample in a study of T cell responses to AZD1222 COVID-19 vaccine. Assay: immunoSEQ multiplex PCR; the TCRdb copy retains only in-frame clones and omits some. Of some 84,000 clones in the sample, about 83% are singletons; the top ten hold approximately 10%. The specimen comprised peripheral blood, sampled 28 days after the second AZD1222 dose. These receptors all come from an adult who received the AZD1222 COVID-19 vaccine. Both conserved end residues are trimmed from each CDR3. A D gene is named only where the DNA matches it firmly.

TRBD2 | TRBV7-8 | AAGGEETQY
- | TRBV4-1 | ASSPRDTVYEQY
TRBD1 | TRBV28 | ASSRPRTGSGETQY
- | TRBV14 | ASSWDQKGGTEAF
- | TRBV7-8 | ASTYRGDAEAF
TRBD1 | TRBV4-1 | ASSQEEGTGETGYT
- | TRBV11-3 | ASSLTQYSPLH
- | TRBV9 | ASSVDVWAGGNTIY
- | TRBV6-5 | ASTSSPERGSPLH
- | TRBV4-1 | ASSQKVDQVDYGYT
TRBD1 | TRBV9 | ASRPPGQGVFTEAF
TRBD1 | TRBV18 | ASSPRDRHEQF
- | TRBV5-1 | ASSSSNKQF
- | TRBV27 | ASSLKWDGLGGYT
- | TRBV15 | ATSSTVNQPQH
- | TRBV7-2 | ASSFATPFSGNTIY
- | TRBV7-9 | ASSLADQPQH
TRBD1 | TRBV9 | ASSPRPGTGYEQY
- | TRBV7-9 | ASHPGENSNQPQH
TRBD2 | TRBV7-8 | ASSLGVAGGYTDTQY
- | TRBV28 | AVLTGSTEAF
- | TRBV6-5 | ASLSDGTDTQY
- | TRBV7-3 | ASSRGGDTEAF
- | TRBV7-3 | ASSSRFGDTQY
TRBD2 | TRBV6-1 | ASSGLAGGGGQTQY
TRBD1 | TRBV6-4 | ASSPSQGTGYGYT
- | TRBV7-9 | ASRGRGQETQY
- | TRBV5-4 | ASSLWGPRADYGYT
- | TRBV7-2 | ASSPTGASSSYNSPLH
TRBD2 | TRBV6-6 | ASRGLAQETQY
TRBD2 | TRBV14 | ASSQALGRDPSQSDTQY
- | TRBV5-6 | ASSGRVAETQY
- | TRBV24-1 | ATSPRSDSKKTSYNEQF
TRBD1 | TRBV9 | ASSVRQGTEAF
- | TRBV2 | AIDGAGRHWGEQY
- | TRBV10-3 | AISPEWNQPQH
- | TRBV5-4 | ASRRGTDFPENEQF
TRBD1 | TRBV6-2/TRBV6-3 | ASSRPGQAIHEQY
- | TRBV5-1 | ASSPENTGELF
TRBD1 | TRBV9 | ASSVSRTGLSYGYT
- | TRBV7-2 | ASSGGEGEEPPLH
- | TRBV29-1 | SVEDGVRETQY
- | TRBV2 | ASSPGTQGGRKLF
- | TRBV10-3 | AIAQKTASYEQY
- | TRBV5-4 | ASSWGARDTGELF
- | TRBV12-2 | ASRSKFGTGGGNEQY
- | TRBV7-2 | ASSLSVSARYGYT
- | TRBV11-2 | ASSSNDQPQH
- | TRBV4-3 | ASSREPGLRGTGELF
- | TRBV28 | ASSDRGGYT
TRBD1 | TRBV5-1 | ASRSLPGQGSLQY
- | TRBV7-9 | ASRGGKSSYNSPLH
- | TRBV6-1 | ASSEVPNTEAF
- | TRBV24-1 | ATSDPQGGHYGYT
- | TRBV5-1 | ASSLDWGVANSPLH